This TCR beta chain came from a study of cytomegalovirus exposure and HLA in healthy donors. 13 Jbeta primers and 60 Vbeta primers were used for the PCR. Only in-frame clones appear in the TCRdb table, and some are missing; sequencing was by immunoSEQ multiplex PCR. Of over 150,000 clones listed, about 80% are singletons. This CDR3 contains 13 residues. Germline V gene sequence: CDR1 SGHDN, CDR2 FVKESK. V shed 3 bases and J shed 7 bases, with 13 bases lying between them. The chain uses TRBV14 and TRBJ2-7; the D gene is possibly TRBD2 (6 bases). The sequencing input was PBMCs. This TCR was recovered from a man younger than 35 in good health and CMV-seropositive. The CDR3 coding sequence is TGTGCCAGCAGCCAGGGACTGACCTGGGAGCAGTACTTC. This gives the protein CASSQGLTWEQYF.